The rows below give T cell receptor beta chains drawn from one sample of a study of blood T cell repertoires in COVID-19. Sequenced by immunoSEQ multiplex PCR; TCRdb stores in-frame clones only, minus some. The sample shows about 170,000 clones, roughly 87% of them seen only once. Sequencing was done on a sample of peripheral blood. The origin of the receptors is a woman aged 50 to 60 with acute or convalescent COVID-19. CDR3s include the opening cysteine and the closing phenylalanine or tryptophan. D genes are given only for firm matches. Some rows have no size entry. The others give once, few or many, or a class for an expanded clone.

>TRBD1|TRBJ2-7|many|TRBV12-5
TGTGCTAGTGGTTTGCGGGACAGGTCCGATAGTCGGCAGTACTTC
CASGLRDRSDSRQYF
>.|TRBJ2-3|.|TRBV11-3
TGTGCCAGCAGCTTAGCGGACTCGCGGGATACGCAGTATTTT
CASSLADSRDTQYF
>TRBD1|TRBJ1-4|.|TRBV5-4
TGTGCCAGCAGCTACCTCCCGGGACAGGGATTGGGGAATGAAAAACTGTTTTTT
CASSYLPGQGLGNEKLFF
>TRBD1|TRBJ1-2|.|TRBV3-1/TRBV3-2
TGTGCCAGCAGCCAAGTCGACAGGGGTGGCTACACCTTC
CASSQVDRGGYTF
>.|TRBJ1-2|.|TRBV4-3
TGCGCCAGCAGCCAAAAGCTGGGGGCAATGGGCTACACCTTC
CASSQKLGAMGYTF
>.|TRBJ1-2|.|TRBV12-3/TRBV12-4
TGTGCCAGCAGTTTATTTGGGTTGGTCGGGAACACCTTC
CASSLFGLVGNTF
>.|TRBJ1-2|.|TRBV6-5
TGTGCCAGCAGTAAACACAACACTAACTATGGCTACACCTTC
CASSKHNTNYGYTF
>TRBD1|TRBJ2-7|.|TRBV14
TGTGCCAGCAGCCTCGCAGGGGGCCGGTACGAGCAGTACTTC
CASSLAGGRYEQYF
>.|TRBJ1-1|.|TRBV18
TGTGCCAGCTCACCTCCGGGAGTCACTGAAGCTTTCTTT
CASSPPGVTEAFF
>.|TRBJ2-7|once|TRBV29-1
TGCAGCGTTGCCAGGGCCGGCTACGAGCAGTACTTC
CSVARAGYEQYF